This is a list of T cell receptor beta chains from one sample in a study of blood T cells in healthy people across ages. Each CDR3 protein gets one entry after TCRdb re-called the 5' RACE reads with MiXCR. The repertoire has 1.6 million or so distinct CDR3 sequences, about 32% of them found once; the top ten carry about 11%. The specimen sequenced was blood. The receptors were sampled from a woman aged 25 to 39 in good health. Both conserved end residues are part of each CDR3. The D gene is left open where the match is weak. Clone size is shown for a subset of rows, as once, few, many or a class of expanded clone.

j_call,clone_size,v_call,d_call,cdr3_aa,cdr3_nt
TRBJ1-6,.,TRBV6-6,.,CASRAPTESNSPLHF,TGTGCCAGCAGAGCACCGACAGAGAGCAATTCACCCCTCCACTTT
TRBJ2-3,many,TRBV20-1,TRBD2,CSASTQREKTDTQYF,TGCAGTGCCTCTACCCAGCGGGAGAAGACAGATACGCAGTATTTT
TRBJ1-1,few,TRBV6-2/TRBV6-3,.,CASSRGRGTEAFF,TGTGCCAGCAGTAGGGGCCGGGGCACTGAAGCTTTCTTT
TRBJ2-2,.,TRBV15,.,CATSRARENTGELFF,TGTGCCACCAGCAGAGCCAGGGAGAACACCGGGGAGCTGTTTTTT
TRBJ2-7,many,TRBV12-3/TRBV12-4,.,CASSPRGRAEQYF,TGTGCCAGCTCCCCGAGGGGCAGGGCCGAGCAGTACTTC
TRBJ2-7,few,TRBV12-3/TRBV12-4,.,CASSPWRDRYEQYF,TGTGCCAGCAGCCCCTGGCGGGACCGCTACGAGCAGTACTTC
TRBJ1-1,.,TRBV27,TRBD1,CASSGDRGGISTEAFF,TGTGCCAGCAGCGGGGACAGGGGTGGTATCAGCACTGAAGCTTTCTTT
TRBJ2-7,few,TRBV14,TRBD2,CASSRRSGSYEQYF,TGTGCCAGCAGCCGGAGGAGCGGGAGCTACGAGCAGTACTTC
TRBJ1-1,few,TRBV20-1,.,CSARANFLGHSSAFF,TGCAGTGCTAGGGCGAATTTCCTGGGCCACAGCTCAGCTTTCTTT
TRBJ2-1,few,TRBV3-1,TRBD1,CASSQPGQGRNEQFF,TGTGCCAGCAGCCAGCCCGGACAGGGGAGGAATGAGCAGTTCTTC
TRBJ1-5,.,TRBV12-3/TRBV12-4,TRBD1,CASSSKGQGANQPQHF,TGTGCCAGCAGCTCGAAGGGGCAGGGGGCAAATCAGCCCCAGCATTTT
TRBJ2-5,few,TRBV6-4,.,CASSDSSKRAETQYF,TGTGCCAGCAGTGACTCGTCCAAAAGGGCGGAGACCCAGTACTTC
TRBJ2-1,.,TRBV6-5,.,CASRPEGYNEQFF,TGTGCCAGTAGGCCAGAGGGTTACAATGAGCAGTTCTTC
TRBJ1-2,few,TRBV20-1,.,CSARALGNYGYTF,TGCAGTGCTAGAGCTCTGGGTAACTATGGCTACACCTTC
TRBJ2-3,few,TRBV6-6,TRBD2,CASSSWATSPDTDTQYF,TGTGCCAGCAGTTCCTGGGCGACTAGCCCAGACACAGATACGCAGTATTTT
TRBJ2-1,few,TRBV4-1,TRBD2,CASSQDDFGTSGFYNEQFF,TGCGCCAGCAGCCAAGATGACTTCGGGACTAGCGGTTTCTACAATGAGCAGTTCTTC
TRBJ2-1,few,TRBV5-1,.,CASSLAGVGSYNEQFF,TGCGCCAGCAGCTTGGCCGGGGTAGGCTCCTACAATGAGCAGTTCTTC
TRBJ2-2,.,TRBV7-9,.,CASSLADITYTGELFF,TGTGCCAGCAGCTTAGCGGACATAACGTACACCGGGGAGCTGTTTTTT
TRBJ2-3,.,TRBV4-2,.,CASSPAAGFTTSSTDTQYF,TGTGCCAGCAGCCCCGCGGCGGGGTTCACTACCTCGTCGACAGATACGCAGTATTTT
TRBJ2-7,.,TRBV28,TRBD1,CATTTGLTYKQYF,TGTGCCACCACGACAGGGTTGACCTACAAGCAGTACTTC
TRBJ2-5,few,TRBV15,.,CATSRGRGGTQETQYF,TGTGCCACCAGCAGAGGCAGGGGGGGGACCCAAGAGACCCAGTACTTC
TRBJ2-1,.,TRBV2,TRBD2,CAMGGGSNEQFF,TGTGCCATGGGTGGCGGGAGCAATGAGCAGTTCTTC
TRBJ2-5,.,TRBV5-6,TRBD2,CASSLDRTSGETQYF,TGTGCCAGCAGCTTGGATCGGACTAGCGGGGAGACCCAGTACTTC
TRBJ2-2,few,TRBV20-1,TRBD1,CSARDTLWTGTGELFF,TGCAGTGCTAGAGATACCTTATGGACAGGGACCGGGGAGCTGTTTTTT
TRBJ2-6,few,TRBV24-1,TRBD1,CATTGGTGGSSSGANVLTF,TGTGCCACCACCGGGGGGACAGGGGGTTCGAGCTCTGGGGCCAACGTCCTGACTTTC
TRBJ1-1,.,TRBV29-1,.,CSASAGSGVAFF,TGCAGCGCGTCAGCGGGGTCCGGCGTTGCTTTCTTT
TRBJ2-3,.,TRBV7-8,.,CASSLAGGLLGITDTQYF,TGTGCCAGCAGCTTAGCAGGGGGTCTGCTCGGAATCACAGATACGCAGTATTTT
TRBJ1-6,.,TRBV7-2,.,CASSLVYRVPDSPLHF,TGTGCCAGCAGCTTAGTTTACAGGGTACCGGATTCACCCCTCCACTTT
TRBJ2-5,.,TRBV20-1,TRBD2,CSARDGGLAIETQYF,TGCAGTGCTAGAGATGGGGGACTAGCAATAGAGACCCAGTACTTC
TRBJ1-5,.,TRBV29-1,.,CSVAAGALDQPQHF,TGCAGCGTTGCTGCGGGTGCCCTCGATCAGCCCCAGCATTTT
TRBJ2-2,.,TRBV12-3/TRBV12-4,.,CASSKPGLRTGELFF,TGTGCCAGCAGCAAACCGGGACTTAGGACCGGGGAGCTGTTTTTT
TRBJ2-5,few,TRBV18,TRBD1,CASSPSGTAQETQYF,TGTGCCAGCTCACCTTCCGGGACAGCCCAAGAGACCCAGTACTTC
TRBJ2-7,.,TRBV20-1,.,CSARDPEASSYEQYF,TGCAGTGCTAGAGATCCGGAGGCCAGCTCCTACGAGCAGTACTTC
TRBJ1-2,few,TRBV29-1,TRBD1,CSVFGGTGDYGYTF,TGCAGCGTTTTTGGGGGGACAGGGGACTATGGCTACACCTTC
TRBJ2-5,.,TRBV4-1,.,CASSQRGGLQETQYF,TGCGCCAGCAGCCAGAGGGGGGGCCTTCAAGAGACCCAGTACTTC
TRBJ2-1,.,TRBV27,TRBD2,CASSLGTSVLYEQFF,TGTGCCAGCAGTTTAGGGACTAGCGTGCTCTATGAGCAGTTCTTC
TRBJ2-7,.,TRBV20-1,TRBD1,CSARDWGQGVAYEQYF,TGCAGTGCTAGAGACTGGGGACAGGGGGTCGCCTACGAGCAGTACTTC
TRBJ1-5,.,TRBV27,TRBD1,CASSLKQGAGQPQHF,TGTGCCAGCAGTCTCAAACAGGGGGCTGGACAGCCCCAGCATTTT
TRBJ2-5,.,TRBV6-5,TRBD2,CASRSGTSGGETQYF,TGTGCCAGCAGGTCCGGGACTAGCGGGGGAGAGACCCAGTACTTC
TRBJ2-5,few,TRBV11-1,.,CASSLGLGTRAQYF,TGTGCCAGCAGCTTGGGACTCGGGACCAGGGCCCAGTACTTC
TRBJ2-6,.,TRBV11-2,.,CASSQWPRGRSSGANVLTF,TGTGCCAGCAGCCAATGGCCTCGGGGCAGGAGCTCTGGGGCCAACGTCCTGACTTTC
TRBJ1-6,.,TRBV5-5,.,CASSLAGADYNSPLHF,TGTGCCAGCAGCTTGGCGGGGGCGGACTATAATTCACCCCTCCACTTT
TRBJ2-3,few,TRBV10-3,TRBD1,CAIASGTGVDTQYF,TGTGCCATCGCGTCCGGGACAGGGGTTGATACGCAGTATTTT
TRBJ2-5,few,TRBV19,.,CATAVWDQETQYF,TGTGCCACCGCCGTATGGGACCAAGAGACCCAGTACTTC